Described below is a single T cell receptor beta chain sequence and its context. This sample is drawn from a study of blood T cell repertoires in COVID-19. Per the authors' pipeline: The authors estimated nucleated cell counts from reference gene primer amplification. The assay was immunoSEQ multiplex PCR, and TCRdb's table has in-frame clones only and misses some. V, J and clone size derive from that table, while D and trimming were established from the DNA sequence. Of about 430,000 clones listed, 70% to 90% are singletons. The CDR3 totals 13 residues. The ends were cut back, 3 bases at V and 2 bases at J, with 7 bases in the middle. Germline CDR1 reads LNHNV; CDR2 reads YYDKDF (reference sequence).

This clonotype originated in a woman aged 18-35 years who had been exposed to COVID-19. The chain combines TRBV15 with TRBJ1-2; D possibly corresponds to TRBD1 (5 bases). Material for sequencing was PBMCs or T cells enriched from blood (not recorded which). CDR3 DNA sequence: TGTGCCACCAGCAGTGGGGCCAACTATGGCTACACCTTC. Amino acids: CATSSGANYGYTF.